A selection of T cell receptor beta chains follows, all from one sample in a study of PD-1 blockade in classical Hodgkin lymphoma. Using immunoSEQ multiplex PCR, the repertoire was profiled, and TCRdb retains in-frame clones only, with some absent. The sample shows about 20,000 clones, around four fifths of them seen only once. Sample: CD8+ T cells from blood, taken before the fourth cycle of nivolumab. The receptors shown here come from a human donor with classical Hodgkin lymphoma. The CDR3 runs from the conserved cysteine through the conserved F or W. A D gene is named only where the DNA matches it firmly. The size of a clone is reported for some rows only, either as once, few or many, or as a class for expanded clones.

cdr3_nt cdr3_aa v_call clone_size j_call d_call
TGTGCCAGCAGACGGACTAGCGGGGGGGAGACCCAGTACTTC CASRRTSGGETQYF TRBV27 . TRBJ2-5 TRBD2
TGTGCCAGCAGTTACTCGGCGGGCACCGGGGAGCTGTTTTTT CASSYSAGTGELFF TRBV6-5 . TRBJ2-2 .
TGCAGCGTGCATAGCGGGAGCTCCTACGAGCAGTACTTC CSVHSGSSYEQYF TRBV29-1 . TRBJ2-7 TRBD2
TGTGCCAGCAGCACGCGAACAGGGACCAACTACGAGCAGTACTTC CASSTRTGTNYEQYF TRBV7-8 . TRBJ2-7 .
TGCAGCGTTGAGTGGGACGGCTACACCTTC CSVEWDGYTF TRBV29-1 . TRBJ1-2 .
TGTGCCAGCAGCGGACAGGGCTACGAGCAGTACTTC CASSGQGYEQYF TRBV9 . TRBJ2-7 TRBD1
TGTGCCAGCAGCCAAAGGACCAGCACTGAAGCTTTCTTT CASSQRTSTEAFF TRBV4-2 . TRBJ1-1 .
TGCGCCAGCAGCTTGGTTGAGAACACCGGGGAGCTGTTTTTT CASSLVENTGELFF TRBV5-1 . TRBJ2-2 .
TGTGCCAGCAAAAGCGACAGTGACTATGGCTACACCTTC CASKSDSDYGYTF TRBV7-8 . TRBJ1-2 .
TGTGCCAGCAGTCCAAGGGGAACCGGGGAGCTGTTTTTT CASSPRGTGELFF TRBV27 . TRBJ2-2 .
TGTGCCAGCAGCCCGGGGACTAGCGGGGGGGATGAGCAGTTCTTC CASSPGTSGGDEQFF TRBV9 . TRBJ2-1 TRBD2
TGCGCCAGCAGCCAAGGGAGCGGGGCGAACACCGGGGAGCTGTTTTTT CASSQGSGANTGELFF TRBV4-3 . TRBJ2-2 TRBD2
TGCGCCAGCAGCCGACAAACAACTAATGAAAAACTGTTTTTT CASSRQTTNEKLFF TRBV5-1 . TRBJ1-4 .
TGCGCCAGCAGCTTGGTCCCCTTAGCGGGGGGACCGCAAGAGACCCAGTACTTC CASSLVPLAGGPQETQYF TRBV5-1 . TRBJ2-5 TRBD2
TGTGCCAGCAGCTACAGCGGGGGGGCACCGGAGACCCAGTACTTC CASSYSGGAPETQYF TRBV5-4 . TRBJ2-5 TRBD2
TGTGCCAGCAGCCCCGGGACCCCGTTTTTCCGGGAGCTGTTTTTT CASSPGTPFFRELFF TRBV6-4 . TRBJ2-2 .
TGTGCCTCCGTGGGGTTAAACTACGAGCAGTACTTC CASVGLNYEQYF TRBV28 . TRBJ2-7 .
TGTGCCAGCAGCTTAGGTGGGGGAGGCTACGAGCAGTACTTC CASSLGGGGYEQYF TRBV7-9 . TRBJ2-7 .
TGTGCCAGCAGCTTAGGGGGACTCCCACTCGAAGCTTTCTTT CASSLGGLPLEAFF TRBV13 . TRBJ1-1 .
TGTGCCAGTACCCCCGGGTGGGGGTCCTACGAGCAGTACTTC CASTPGWGSYEQYF TRBV19 . TRBJ2-7 .
TGTGCCAGCGCGGGGACAGTAAATGAAAAACTGTTTTTT CASAGTVNEKLFF TRBV6-1 . TRBJ1-4 TRBD1
TGTGCCAGCAGCAAGACTAGCGGGGGGTTCGAGCAGTACTTC CASSKTSGGFEQYF TRBV6-6 . TRBJ2-7 TRBD2
TGTGCCAGCAGCGTAGAGGGGGGCCAAGAGACCCAGTACTTC CASSVEGGQETQYF TRBV9 . TRBJ2-5 .
TGTGCCAGCAGTTTAGACTTCAACAATGAGCAGTTCTTC CASSLDFNNEQFF TRBV5-5 . TRBJ2-1 .
TGTGCCAGCAGTTTACTCCAGGGTTCCTACGAGCAGTACTTC CASSLLQGSYEQYF TRBV27 . TRBJ2-7 .
TGTGCCATCAGCCAGGGACAGGGGGCCTACGAGCAGTACTTC CAISQGQGAYEQYF TRBV10-3 . TRBJ2-7 TRBD1
TGTGCCAGCTGTCAAGACAACCCGCGGGTCCCAGGACAGGGATACGAGCAGTACTTC CASCQDNPRVPGQGYEQYF TRBV6-1 few TRBJ2-7 TRBD1
TGTGCCAGCAGCTTTGAGGGACCGAATGAGCAGTTCTTC CASSFEGPNEQFF TRBV7-6 . TRBJ2-1 .
TGTGCCAGCAGTTACTCGGGACAGCAAAATTCACCCCTCCACTTT CASSYSGQQNSPLHF TRBV6-5 few TRBJ1-6 TRBD1
TGTGCCAGCAGCTTAGTCGATTTGGCTACATCCTACAATGAGCAGTTCTTC CASSLVDLATSYNEQFF TRBV7-6 . TRBJ2-1 .
TGCGCCAGCAGCCGGGACCCAAACTATGGCTACACCTTC CASSRDPNYGYTF TRBV10-1 few TRBJ1-2 .
TGTGCCAGCAGCTTGGACTCTGGACAGCTCTTTAACTATGGCTACACCTTC CASSLDSGQLFNYGYTF TRBV5-4 . TRBJ1-2 .
TGCGCCAGCAGCCAAGTTCCGGGGGCAGGTGAGCAGTTCTTC CASSQVPGAGEQFF TRBV4-3 . TRBJ2-1 .
TGTGCCAGCAGTTTACGAACCGGGGGCCTTTTCTATGAGCAGTTCTTC CASSLRTGGLFYEQFF TRBV27 . TRBJ2-1 .
TGTGCCAGCAGTTACTCCCTCGGGGCTGAAGCTTTCTTT CASSYSLGAEAFF TRBV6-5 . TRBJ1-1 .
TGCGCCAGCAGCCAATCAGAGGGGGTTTTCTACGAGCAGTACTTC CASSQSEGVFYEQYF TRBV5-1 . TRBJ2-7 .
TGTGCCAGTAGTATATGGGGGCAGAGGGCTCCCTATGGCTACACCTTC CASSIWGQRAPYGYTF TRBV19 . TRBJ1-2 .
TGTGCCAGCAGTGAACTACAGGGGAGGGATGAGCAGTTCTTC CASSELQGRDEQFF TRBV6-1 . TRBJ2-1 .
TGTGCCAGCACAGTCTCGGACAGACAAGAGACCCAGTACTTC CASTVSDRQETQYF TRBV13 . TRBJ2-5 .
TGTGCCAGCAGCGTCCGGGCATGGGGCTACGAGCAGTACTTC CASSVRAWGYEQYF TRBV9 . TRBJ2-7 .
TGCGCCAGCAGCCAAGACCGGGACATTCAGCCCCAGCATTTT CASSQDRDIQPQHF TRBV4-1 . TRBJ1-5 .
TGTGCCAGCAGCTTTGGGGCAGGGGCCGCCTACGAGCAGTACTTC CASSFGAGAAYEQYF TRBV7-9 . TRBJ2-7 .
TGTGCCAGCAGATTAACTAGCGGGGGTTACAATGAGCAGTTCTTC CASRLTSGGYNEQFF TRBV6-5 . TRBJ2-1 TRBD2
TGCGCCAGCAGCCAAGTCCGGAGGGCTGAAGCTTTCTTT CASSQVRRAEAFF TRBV4-3 . TRBJ1-1 .
TGTGCCAGCAGCTTAGAGGCATCCAACTATGGCTACACCTTC CASSLEASNYGYTF TRBV7-6 . TRBJ1-2 .